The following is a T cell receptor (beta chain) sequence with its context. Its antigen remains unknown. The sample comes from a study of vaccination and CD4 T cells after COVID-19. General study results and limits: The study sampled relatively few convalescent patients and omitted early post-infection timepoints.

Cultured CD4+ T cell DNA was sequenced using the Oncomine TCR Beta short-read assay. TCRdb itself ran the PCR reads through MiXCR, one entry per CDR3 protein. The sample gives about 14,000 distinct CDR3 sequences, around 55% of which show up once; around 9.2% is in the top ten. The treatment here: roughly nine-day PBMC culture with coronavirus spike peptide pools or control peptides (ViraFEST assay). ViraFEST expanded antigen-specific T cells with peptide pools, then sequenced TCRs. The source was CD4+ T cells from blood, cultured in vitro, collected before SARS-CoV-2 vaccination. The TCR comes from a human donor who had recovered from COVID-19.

CDR3 sequence: CASSIVGTGGVQPQHF. CDR3 coding DNA: TGTGCCAGTAGTATAGTAGGGACAGGGGGTGTTCAGCCCCAGCATTTT. The rearrangement joins TRBV19 to TRBJ1-5, with 11 nucleotides matching TRBD1. The germline gives CDR1 LNHDA, CDR2 SQIVND (reference sequence). The length of the CDR3 is 16 residues. V trimming: 1 base; J trimming: 6 bases; junction bases outside the gene matches: 5.